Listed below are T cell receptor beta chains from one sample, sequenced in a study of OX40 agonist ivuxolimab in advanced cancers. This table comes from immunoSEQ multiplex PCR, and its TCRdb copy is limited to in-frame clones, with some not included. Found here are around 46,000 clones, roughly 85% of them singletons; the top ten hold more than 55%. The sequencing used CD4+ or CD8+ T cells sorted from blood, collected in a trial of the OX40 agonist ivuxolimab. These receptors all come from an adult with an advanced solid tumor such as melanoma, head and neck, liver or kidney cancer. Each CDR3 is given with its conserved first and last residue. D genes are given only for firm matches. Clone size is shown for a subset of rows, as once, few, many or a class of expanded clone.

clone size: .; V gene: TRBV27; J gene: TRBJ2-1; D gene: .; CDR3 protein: CASSPSGNYNEQFF; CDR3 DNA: TGTGCCAGCAGTCCAAGTGGGAACTACAATGAGCAGTTCTTC
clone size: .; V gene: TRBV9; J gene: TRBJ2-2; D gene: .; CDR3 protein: CASSVEGFVVGTGELFF; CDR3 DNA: TGTGCCAGCAGCGTAGAAGGGTTTGTGGTTGGCACCGGGGAGCTGTTTTTT
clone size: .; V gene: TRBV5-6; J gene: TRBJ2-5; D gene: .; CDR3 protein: CASSRQPQETQYF; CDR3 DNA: TGTGCCAGCAGCCGACAACCCCAAGAGACCCAGTACTTC
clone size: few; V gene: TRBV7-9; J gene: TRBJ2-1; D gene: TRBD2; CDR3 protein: CASSSRGAGASYNEQFF; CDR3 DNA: TGTGCCAGCAGCTCCAGGGGAGCGGGGGCTTCCTACAATGAGCAGTTCTTC
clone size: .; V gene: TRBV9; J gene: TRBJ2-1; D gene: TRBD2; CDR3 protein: CASSPGLATYNEQFF; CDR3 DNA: TGTGCCAGCAGCCCCGGACTAGCGACATACAATGAGCAGTTCTTC
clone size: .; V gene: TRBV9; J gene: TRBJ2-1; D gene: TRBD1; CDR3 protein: CASSVRSIDRGRAHEQFF; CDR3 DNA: TGTGCCAGCAGCGTCCGATCAATAGACAGGGGGCGCGCGCACGAGCAGTTCTTC
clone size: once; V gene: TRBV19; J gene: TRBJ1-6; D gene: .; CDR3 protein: CASSIRVRDSPLHF; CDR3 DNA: TGTGCCAGTAGTATCCGGGTGAGGGATTCACCCCTCCACTTT
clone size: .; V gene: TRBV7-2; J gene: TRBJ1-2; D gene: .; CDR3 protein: CASSITGGTPGGMGYTF; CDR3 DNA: TGTGCCAGCAGTATCACCGGCGGGACCCCCGGAGGGATGGGCTACACCTTC
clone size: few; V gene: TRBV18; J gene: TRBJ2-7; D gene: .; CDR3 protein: CASSPNQDSYEQYF; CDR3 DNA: TGTGCCAGCTCACCAAACCAGGACAGCTACGAGCAGTACTTC
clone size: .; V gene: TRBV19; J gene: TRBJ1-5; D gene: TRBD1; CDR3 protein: CASSIVAGGQPQHF; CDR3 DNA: TGTGCCAGTAGTATAGTGGCAGGGGGGCAGCCCCAGCATTTT
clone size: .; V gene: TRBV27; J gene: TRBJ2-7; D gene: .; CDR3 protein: CASSLMEGYEQYF; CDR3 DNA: TGTGCCAGCAGTTTGATGGAAGGCTACGAGCAGTACTTC
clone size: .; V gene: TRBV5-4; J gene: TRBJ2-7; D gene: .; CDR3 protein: CASSFHGSYEQYF; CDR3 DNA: TGTGCCAGCAGCTTCCACGGCTCCTACGAGCAGTACTTC
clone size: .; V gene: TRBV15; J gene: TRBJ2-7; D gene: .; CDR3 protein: CATSSSTGGPGHEQYF; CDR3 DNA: TGTGCCACCAGCAGTTCTACCGGAGGCCCTGGCCACGAGCAGTACTTC
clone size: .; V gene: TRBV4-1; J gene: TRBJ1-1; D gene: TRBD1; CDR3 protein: CASSLAGQGRTPNTEAFF; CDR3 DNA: TGCGCCAGCAGCCTGGCAGGACAGGGGCGGACTCCCAACACTGAAGCTTTCTTT
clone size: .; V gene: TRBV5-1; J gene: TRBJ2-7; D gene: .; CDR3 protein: CASSLDTREDEQYF; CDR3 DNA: TGCGCCAGCAGCTTGGATACCAGGGAGGACGAGCAGTACTTC
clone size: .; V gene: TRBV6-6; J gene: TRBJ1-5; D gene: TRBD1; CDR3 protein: CASSNRGGQPQHF; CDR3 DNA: TGTGCCAGCAGCAACAGGGGTGGGCAGCCCCAGCATTTT
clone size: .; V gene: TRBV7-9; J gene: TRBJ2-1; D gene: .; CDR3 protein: CASSLRFYEQFF; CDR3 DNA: TGTGCCAGCAGCTTGAGGTTTTATGAGCAGTTCTTC
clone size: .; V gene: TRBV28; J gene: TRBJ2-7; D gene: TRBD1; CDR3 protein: CASSPRTGLNEQYF; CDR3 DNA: TGTGCCAGCAGTCCCCGGACAGGGTTAAACGAGCAGTACTTC
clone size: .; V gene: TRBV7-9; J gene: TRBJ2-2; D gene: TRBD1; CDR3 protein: CASSDRGRTGELFF; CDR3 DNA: TGTGCCAGCAGCGACAGGGGGCGTACCGGGGAGCTGTTTTTT
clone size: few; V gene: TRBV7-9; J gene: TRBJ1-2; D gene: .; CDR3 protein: CASSLESGSYTF; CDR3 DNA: TGTGCCAGCAGCTTAGAATCAGGAAGCTACACCTTC
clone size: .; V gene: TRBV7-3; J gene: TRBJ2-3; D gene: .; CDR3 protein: CASSLSAATDTQYF; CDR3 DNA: TGTGCCAGCAGCTTATCAGCCGCCACAGATACGCAGTATTTT
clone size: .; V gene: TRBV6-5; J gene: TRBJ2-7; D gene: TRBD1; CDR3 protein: CASSHRGPYEQYF; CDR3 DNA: TGTGCCAGCAGTCACAGGGGTCCCTACGAGCAGTACTTC
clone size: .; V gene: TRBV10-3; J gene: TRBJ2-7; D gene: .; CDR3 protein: CAISSLTETYEQYF; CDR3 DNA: TGTGCCATCAGCTCCTTAACAGAGACCTACGAGCAGTACTTC
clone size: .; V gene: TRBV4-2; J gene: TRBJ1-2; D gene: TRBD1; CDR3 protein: CASSQERDRGLTVYGYTF; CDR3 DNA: TGTGCCAGCAGCCAAGAACGGGACAGGGGGCTTACCGTCTATGGCTACACCTTC
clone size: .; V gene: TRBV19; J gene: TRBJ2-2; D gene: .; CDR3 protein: CASSIGRLLPGELFF; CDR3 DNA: TGTGCCAGTAGTATTGGACGCCTGTTACCGGGGGAGCTGTTTTTT
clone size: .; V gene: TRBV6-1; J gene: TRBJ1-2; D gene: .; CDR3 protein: CATPREGLAVYGYTF; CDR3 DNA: TGTGCCACCCCGAGAGAGGGTTTGGCCGTCTATGGCTACACCTTC
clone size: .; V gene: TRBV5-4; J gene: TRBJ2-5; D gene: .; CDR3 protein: CASSQRETQYF; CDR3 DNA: TGTGCCAGCAGTCAACGGGAGACCCAGTACTTC
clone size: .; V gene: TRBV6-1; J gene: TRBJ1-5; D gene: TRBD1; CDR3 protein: CATPGQVEVPQHF; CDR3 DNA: TGTGCCACCCCGGGACAGGTGGAAGTGCCCCAGCATTTT
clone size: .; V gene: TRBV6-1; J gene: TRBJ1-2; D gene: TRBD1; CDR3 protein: CASSEASDRVGYTF; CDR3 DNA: TGTGCCAGCAGTGAAGCTTCGGACAGGGTCGGCTACACCTTC
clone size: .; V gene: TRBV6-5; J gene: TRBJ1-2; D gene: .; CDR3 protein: CASSYDPGAFSIGYTF; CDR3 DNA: TGTGCCAGCAGTTACGATCCGGGGGCCTTTAGTATTGGCTACACCTTC
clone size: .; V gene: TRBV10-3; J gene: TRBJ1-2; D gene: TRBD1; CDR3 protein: CAINQGVNYGYTF; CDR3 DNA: TGTGCCATCAACCAGGGGGTAAACTATGGCTACACCTTC
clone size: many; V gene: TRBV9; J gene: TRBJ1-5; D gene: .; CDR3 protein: CASSVDGRPYSNQPQHF; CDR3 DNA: TGTGCCAGCAGCGTAGACGGGCGCCCGTATAGCAATCAGCCCCAGCATTTT
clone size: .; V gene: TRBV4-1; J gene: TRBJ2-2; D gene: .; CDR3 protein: CASSQGLGNTGELFF; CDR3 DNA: TGCGCCAGCAGCCAGGGGTTGGGGAACACCGGGGAGCTGTTTTTT
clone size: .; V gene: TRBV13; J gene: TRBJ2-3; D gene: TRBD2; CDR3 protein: CASSFGRRGGHSTDTQYF; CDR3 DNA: TGTGCCAGCAGCTTTGGACGGAGGGGAGGGCATAGCACAGATACGCAGTATTTT
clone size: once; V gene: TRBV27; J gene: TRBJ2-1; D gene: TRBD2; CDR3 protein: CASSPITSGGADEQFF; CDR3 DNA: TGTGCCAGCAGTCCAATTACTAGCGGGGGGGCAGATGAGCAGTTCTTC
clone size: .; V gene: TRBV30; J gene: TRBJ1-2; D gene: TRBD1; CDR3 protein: CAWRDRGYHYGYTF; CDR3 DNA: TGTGCCTGGAGGGACAGGGGCTATCACTATGGCTACACCTTC
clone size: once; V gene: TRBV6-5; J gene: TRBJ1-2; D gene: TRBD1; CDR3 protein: CASSLGQGSRGYTF; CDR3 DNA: TGTGCCAGCAGCCTTGGACAGGGTTCTCGTGGCTACACCTTC
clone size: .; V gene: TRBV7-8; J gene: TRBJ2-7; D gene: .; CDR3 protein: CASSQGLSYEQYF; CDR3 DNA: TGTGCCAGCAGCCAGGGACTGTCCTACGAGCAGTACTTC
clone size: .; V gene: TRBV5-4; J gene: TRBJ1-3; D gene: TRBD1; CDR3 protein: CASSSPGTVDSSGNTIYF; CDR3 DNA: TGTGCCAGCAGCTCTCCCGGGACAGTGGACAGCTCTGGAAACACCATATATTTT